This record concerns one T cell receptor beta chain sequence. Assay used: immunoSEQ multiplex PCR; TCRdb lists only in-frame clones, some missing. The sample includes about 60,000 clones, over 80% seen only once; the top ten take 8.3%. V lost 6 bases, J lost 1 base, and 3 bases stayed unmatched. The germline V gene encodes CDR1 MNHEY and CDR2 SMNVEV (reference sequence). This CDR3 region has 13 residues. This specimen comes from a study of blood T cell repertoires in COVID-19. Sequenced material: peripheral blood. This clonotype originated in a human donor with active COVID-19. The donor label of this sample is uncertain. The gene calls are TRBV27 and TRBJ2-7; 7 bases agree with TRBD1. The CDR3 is CASSPTGSYEQYF. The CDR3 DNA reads TGTGCCAGCAGCCCGACAGGGTCCTACGAGCAGTACTTC.